These T cell receptor beta chains were read from a single sample in a study of blood T cell repertoires in COVID-19. Assay used: immunoSEQ multiplex PCR; TCRdb lists only in-frame clones, some missing. The table includes 100,000 to 150,000 clones, 88% detected once. Sequenced input: peripheral blood. All receptors derive from a human donor in a cohort sampled during active COVID-19. Both conserved end residues are part of each CDR3. A D gene is named only where the DNA matches it firmly. Some rows have no size entry. The others give once, few or many, or a class for an expanded clone.

j_gene	d_gene	abundance	v_gene	CDR3aa	CDR3nt
TRBJ2-7	NA	NA	TRBV28	CASSLTGSIYEQYF	TGTGCCAGCAGCCTTACGGGGAGTATCTACGAGCAGTACTTC
TRBJ2-7	TRBD1	NA	TRBV5-1	CASRLGTGYEQYF	TGCGCCAGCAGACTAGGGACAGGCTACGAGCAGTACTTC
TRBJ2-7	NA	NA	TRBV19	CASSKLGRAYEQYF	TGTGCCAGTAGCAAGCTCGGCAGGGCCTACGAGCAGTACTTC
TRBJ2-1	NA	NA	TRBV2	CASSVESSVNEQFF	TGTGCCAGCAGTGTCGAGTCTAGCGTCAATGAGCAGTTCTTC
TRBJ1-2	TRBD1	NA	TRBV27	CASRFRAGGHYGYTF	TGTGCCAGCCGTTTCAGGGCAGGGGGTCACTATGGCTACACCTTC
TRBJ2-3	TRBD1	few	TRBV4-1	CASSQDRGQGTDTQYF	TGCGCCAGCAGCCAAGATAGGGGACAGGGAACAGATACGCAGTATTTT
TRBJ2-1	NA	NA	TRBV28	CASSLVGVYYNEQFF	TGTGCCAGCAGTTTAGTCGGGGTTTACTACAATGAGCAGTTCTTC
TRBJ1-5	NA	NA	TRBV27	CASSQGSVDQPQHF	TGTGCCAGCAGTCAGGGTTCCGTAGATCAGCCCCAGCATTTT
TRBJ2-3	NA	NA	TRBV27	CASSSTGDTQYF	TGTGCCAGCAGTTCAACGGGGGATACGCAGTATTTT
TRBJ2-1	TRBD2	NA	TRBV6-1	CASSVSTSGVTYNEQFF	TGTGCCAGCAGTGTATCGACTAGCGGGGTCACCTACAATGAGCAGTTCTTC
TRBJ2-7	NA	once	TRBV15	CATSGSRGSLYEQYF	TGTGCCACCAGCGGGAGCCGCGGCAGCCTCTACGAGCAGTACTTC
TRBJ1-2	NA	once	TRBV28	CASSPSRGTSTYGYTF	TGTGCCAGCAGTCCCTCCCGAGGGACTTCGACCTATGGCTACACCTTC
TRBJ2-3	TRBD2	NA	TRBV14	CASSDAGVIGDTQYF	TGTGCCAGCAGCGACGCGGGGGTTATTGGAGATACGCAGTATTTT
TRBJ2-1	TRBD1	NA	TRBV7-2	CASSLLPTSTGGDQFF	TGTGCCAGCAGCCTACTACCGACCTCGACAGGGGGCGACCAGTTCTTC
TRBJ1-1	NA	NA	TRBV6-5	CASSRAATGDTEAFF	TGTGCCAGCAGCCGGGCCGCTACAGGAGACACTGAAGCTTTCTTT
TRBJ2-1	TRBD2	NA	TRBV7-2	CASSYIAGGNEQFF	TGTGCCAGCAGCTACATAGCGGGGGGGAATGAGCAGTTCTTC
TRBJ2-2	TRBD2	few	TRBV7-7	CASSRTGTSNTGELFF	TGTGCTAGCAGCCGAACCGGGACTAGCAACACCGGGGAGCTGTTTTTT
TRBJ1-2	NA	NA	TRBV28	CASRSRVFVFDYGYTF	TGTGCCAGCAGGTCGAGGGTGTTCGTATTTGACTATGGCTACACCTTC
TRBJ1-1	NA	NA	TRBV5-4	CASSFDRNTEAFF	TGTGCCAGCAGCTTTGACAGGAACACTGAAGCTTTCTTT
TRBJ2-1	NA	NA	TRBV18	CASSPAVSYNEQFF	TGTGCCAGCTCACCAGCAGTCTCCTACAATGAGCAGTTCTTC
TRBJ2-3	NA	NA	TRBV7-6	CASSLAAGRSTDTQYF	TGTGCCAGCAGCTTAGCAGCGGGCCGCAGCACAGATACGCAGTATTTT
TRBJ1-1	NA	few	TRBV27	CASSFRGAQFSEAFF	TGTGCCAGCAGTTTTCGGGGGGCGCAATTTTCTGAAGCTTTCTTT
TRBJ1-1	NA	NA	TRBV7-2	CASSLTWGQNTEAFF	TGTGCCAGCAGCTTGACTTGGGGACAGAACACTGAAGCTTTCTTT
TRBJ2-7	NA	NA	TRBV20-1	CSAIALNEQYF	TGCAGTGCTATTGCGTTGAACGAGCAGTACTTC
TRBJ1-4	NA	NA	TRBV21-1	CARPTGRTRYEGCGEKLFF	TGTGCCAGGCCGACAGGGCGAACCCGCTACGAGGGGTGCGGTGAAAAACTGTTTTTT